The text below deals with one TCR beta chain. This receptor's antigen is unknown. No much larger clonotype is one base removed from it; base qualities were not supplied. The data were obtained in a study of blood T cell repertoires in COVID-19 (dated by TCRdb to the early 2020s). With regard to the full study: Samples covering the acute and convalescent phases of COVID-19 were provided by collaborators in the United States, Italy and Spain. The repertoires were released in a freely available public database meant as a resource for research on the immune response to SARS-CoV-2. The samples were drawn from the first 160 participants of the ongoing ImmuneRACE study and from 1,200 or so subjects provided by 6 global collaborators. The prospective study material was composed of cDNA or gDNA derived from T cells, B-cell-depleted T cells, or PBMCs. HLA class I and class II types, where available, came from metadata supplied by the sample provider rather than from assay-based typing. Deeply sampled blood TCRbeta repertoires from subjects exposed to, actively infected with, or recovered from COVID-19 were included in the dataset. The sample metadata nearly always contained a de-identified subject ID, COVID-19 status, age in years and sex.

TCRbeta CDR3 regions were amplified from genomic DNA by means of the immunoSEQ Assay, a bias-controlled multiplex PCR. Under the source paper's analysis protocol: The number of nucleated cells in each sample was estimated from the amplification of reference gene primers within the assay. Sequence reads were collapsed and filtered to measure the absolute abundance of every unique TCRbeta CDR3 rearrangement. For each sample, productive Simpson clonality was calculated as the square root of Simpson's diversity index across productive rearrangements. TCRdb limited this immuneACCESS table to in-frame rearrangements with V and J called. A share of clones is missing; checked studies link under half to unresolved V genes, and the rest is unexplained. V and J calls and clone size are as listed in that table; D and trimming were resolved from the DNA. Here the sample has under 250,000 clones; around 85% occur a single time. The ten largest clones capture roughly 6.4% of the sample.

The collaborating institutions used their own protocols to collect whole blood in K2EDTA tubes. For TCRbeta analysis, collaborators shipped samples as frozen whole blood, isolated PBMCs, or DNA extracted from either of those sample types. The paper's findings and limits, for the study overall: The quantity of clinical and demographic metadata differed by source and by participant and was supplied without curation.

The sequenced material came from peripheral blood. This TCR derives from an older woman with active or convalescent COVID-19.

The DNA sequence is TGTGCCAGCTCAACGACTAGCGCCGACTCCTACAATGAGCAGTTCTTC. Translation gives CASSTTSADSYNEQFF. This chain joins TRBV18 to TRBJ2-1; 8 junctional bases match TRBD2. The CDR3 measures 16 amino acids from cysteine to phenylalanine. Only the CDR3 DNA is retained, 48 bases long and in frame from the first base. CDR1 and CDR2 are read off the germline V gene as KGHSH and LQKENI. For this chain, trimming is 5 bases at the V end and 0 bases at the J end, and the number of junction bases without a gene match is 6.